Listed here are 24 T cell receptor beta chains from one sample, sequenced in a study of T cells in Graves' hyperthyroidism and ophthalmopathy. Amplification targeted TCR beta CDR3 regions from RNA transcripts. First-round RT-PCR targeting the TCR CDR3 was performed with the HTBI primer set. Each CDR3 protein gets one entry after TCRdb re-called the multiplex PCR reads with MiXCR. The sample shows roughly 580,000 distinct CDR3 sequences, under 60% of them seen only once. Sample: peripheral blood or thyroid tissue (not recorded which). Receptors were obtained from a woman aged 18-29 years with Graves' hyperthyroidism.

Of note for this clonotype: A much more abundant neighbour one base away suggests this may be a read error. J is TRBJ1-1 and V is TRBV2; tentative D call: TRBD1 (6 bases). CDR3 length equals 11 residues. V was shortened by 4 bases and J by 9 bases, with 9 bases between the two germline ends. Germline V lookup: CDR1 SNHLY, CDR2 FYNNEI. CDR3 in amino acids: CASSAGAQAFF. CDR3 in DNA: TGTGCCAGCAGTGCGGGGGCGCAAGCTTTCTTT.

Points on this clonotype: A read error is possible here, since a much larger clone lies one base away. The J gene is TRBJ1-5, the V gene TRBV2; no firm D call. Germline CDR1 and CDR2: SNHLY and FYNNEI. The CDR3 has 13 residues. Trimming cost V 9 bases and J 4 bases, with 13 bases left between them. As DNA, the CDR3 is TGTGCCAGTAGACTGGAGGGAAATCAGCCCCAGCATTTT. Translated: CASRLEGNQPQHF. The complete variable domain, with remaining parts taken from reference TRBV2 and TRBJ1-5, reads EPEVTQTPSHQVTQMGQEVILRCVPISNHLYFYWYRQILGQKVEFLVSFYNNEISEKSEIFDDQFSVERPDGSNFTLKIRSTKLEDSAMYFCASRLEGNQPQHFGDGTRLSIL.

This clonotype was observed once. The chain employs TRBV10-3 and TRBJ1-5, with TRBD1 as a possible D gene (5 bases). In germline, CDR1 is ENHRY, CDR2 SYGVKD. Trimming left V 4 bases short and J 4 bases short, with 8 bases between. The CDR3 contains 13 residues. For the CDR3, the DNA is TGTGCCATCAGTGCAGCAGGGAATCAGCCCCAGCATTTT. Translation gives CAISAAGNQPQHF.

This clonotype was seen a few times. This chain joins TRBV14 and TRBJ1-4; D unclear. This CDR3 is built from 13 residues. Trimming cost V 0 bases and J 7 bases, with 6 bases left between them. Germline CDR1 is SGHDN and CDR2 is FVKESK. CDR3 in amino acids: CASSQDIGEKLFF. CDR3 coding DNA: TGTGCCAGCAGCCAAGATATCGGTGAAAAACTGTTTTTT.

Regarding this clonotype: The junction and the germline gene differ at one end; a read error may be behind it. The genes are TRBV25-1 and TRBJ2-7; TRBD1 is a possible D gene (6 bases). This CDR3 has 14 residues. Germline V gene sequence: CDR1 MGHDK, CDR2 SYGVNS. The CDR3 sequence: CACSAGGPWDEQYF. The CDR3 DNA reads as TGTGCCTGCAGTGCTGGGGGCCCGTGGGACGAGCAGTACTTC.

The chain combines TRBV29-1 with TRBJ1-1; D unclear. Deletions cut 5 bases from V and 0 bases from J, with 13 bases between. This CDR3 region has 14 residues. The V gene's germline CDR1 is SQVTM and CDR2 ANQGSEA. The chain's CDR3 is CSVNRRFMNTEAFF. The CDR3 nucleotides are TGCAGCGTTAACCGTCGCTTTATGAACACTGAAGCTTTCTTT.

This clonotype turned up a few times. The chain employs TRBV20-1 and TRBJ1-5, with D perhaps matching TRBD1 (6 bases). Germline V gives CDR1 DFQATT, CDR2 SNEGSKA (reference sequence). Trimming left V 6 bases short and J 4 bases short, with 13 bases between. The CDR3 is 13 residues long. The DNA for the CDR3 is TGCAGTGCCTTCATTACAGGGAATCAGCCCCAGCATTTT. It codes for CSAFITGNQPQHF.

The J gene is TRBJ2-7, the V gene TRBV10-3; the D gene is possibly TRBD2 (6 bases). V lost 10 bases, J lost 5 bases, and 24 bases lay in between. The germline V gene encodes CDR1 ENHRY and CDR2 SYGVKD. CDR3 length equals 15 residues. CDR3 bases: TGTGCCAGCAGGGCACGCGAGACTAGTTTCCACGAGCAGTACTTC. This encodes CASRARETSFHEQYF.

The chain carries TRBV20-1 and TRBJ1-1, with 9 bases matching TRBD1. The CDR3 consists of 13 residues. J lost 6 bases, V lost 5 bases, and 7 bases had no gene match. Germline CDR1 is DFQATT and CDR2 is SNEGSKA (reference sequence). The CDR3 nucleotides read TGCAGTGCTCTGGGACAGGGCCGATCTGAAGCTTTCTTT. Protein sequence: CSALGQGRSEAFF.

Details on this clonotype: Relative to the germline gene, one junction end is altered; a read error may explain this. The chain uses TRBV5-6 and TRBJ1-4; no clear D. The CDR3 extends over 14 amino acids. Germline CDR1 reads SGHDT; CDR2 reads YYEEEE. In DNA form, the CDR3 reads TGTGCCAGCAGCTTAGATCGAACTAATGGAAAACTGTTTTTT. This codes for CASSLDRTNGKLFF.

This rearrangement joins TRBV10-3 to TRBJ1-2; 12 bases match TRBD1. Looked up from germline, CDR1 is ENHRY and CDR2 is SYGVKD. The CDR3 spans 14 residues. V shed 7 bases and J 3 bases; nucleotides not matched to a gene: 3. In DNA form, the CDR3 reads TGTGCCATCACCGGGACAGGGGGCTACTATGGCTACACCTTC. Translated, it gives CAITGTGGYYGYTF.

The CDR3 DNA reads TGCGCCAGCAGCTTGGCCTCAAGCTCAACTAATGAAAAACTGTTTTTT. Protein sequence: CASSLASSSTNEKLFF. V and J are TRBV5-1 and TRBJ1-4; D gene ambiguous. The CDR3 totals 16 residues. The V end was cut by 0 bases, the J end by 0 bases, with 9 bases between. CDR1 SGHRS and CDR2 YFSETQ come from the germline V gene.

J is TRBJ2-6 and V is TRBV5-5; D gene unclear. This CDR3 is 17 amino acids long. Trimming removed 1 base at V and 0 bases at J, with 11 bases between. In germline, CDR1 is SGHKS, CDR2 YYEKEE (reference sequence). The CDR3 protein is CASSLIGTRSGANVLTF. DNA for the CDR3: TGTGCCAGCAGCTTGATTGGCACCCGCTCTGGGGCCAACGTCCTGACTTTC.

This clonotype appeared many times. The V call is TRBV29-1, the J call TRBJ1-5; D remains unclear. The CDR3 spans 11 residues. V gave up 8 bases and J gave up 1 base, with 6 bases separating them. CDR1 is SQVTM, CDR2 ANQGSEA, per germline. CDR3 nucleotides: TGCAGCAAGCAGAGCAATCAGCCCCAGCATTTT. Its translation: CSKQSNQPQHF. Variable domain in full (rest from reference TRBV29-1 and TRBJ1-5): SAVISQKPSRDICQRGTSLTIQCQVDSQVTMMFWYRQQPGQSLTLIATANQGSEATYESGFVIDKFPISRPNLTFSTLTVSNMSPEDSSIYLCSKQSNQPQHFGDGTRLSIL.

This clonotype was recorded at least ten times. The chain recombines TRBV9 with TRBJ1-6, with 8 bases fitting TRBD1. Germline lookup yields CDR1 SGDLS and CDR2 YYNGEE. J lost 6 bases, V lost 6 bases, and 8 bases had no gene match. The CDR3 spans 15 residues. In DNA form, the CDR3 reads TGTGCCAGCACTCGAGGGGGACAGGCTAATTCACCCCTCCACTTT. This gives the protein CASTRGGQANSPLHF.

This clonotype has just a few counts. The chain employs TRBV12-3 or TRBV12-4 and TRBJ2-7; the D call may be TRBD1 or TRBD2 (5 bases each). V lost 5 bases, J lost 4 bases, and 12 bases lay in between. This CDR3 spans 13 amino acids. The CDR3 spells CASSLGTIYEQYF. DNA for the CDR3: TGTGCCAGCAGTCTCGGGACGATATACGAGCAGTACTTC.

The V gene is TRBV7-9, the J gene TRBJ1-2; TRBD1 aligns across 7 bases. Germline values: CDR1 SEHNR, CDR2 FQNEAQ (reference sequence). J was trimmed by 3 bases and V by 5 bases; bases with no gene match: 9. The CDR3 is made up of 15 amino acids. This CDR3 is CASSDAGQRHYGYTF. CDR3 nucleotides: TGTGCCAGCAGCGACGCGGGACAGCGACACTATGGCTACACCTTC.

There are a few counts of this clonotype. The chain uses TRBV2 and TRBJ1-1, with 9 positions matching TRBD1. Germline V gives CDR1 SNHLY, CDR2 FYNNEI. This CDR3 comprises 14 residues. J gave up 4 bases and V 6 bases, and 6 bases lay outside the gene matches. The chain's CDR3 is CASRGTGRFTEAFF. The CDR3 nucleotides are TGTGCCAGCAGGGGGACAGGGAGGTTCACTGAAGCTTTCTTT.

V and J are TRBV29-1 and TRBJ1-2; D ambiguous. The V end was cut by 6 bases, the J end by 2 bases, with 10 bases between. Per germline, CDR1 SQVTM and CDR2 ANQGSEA. CDR3 length: 12 amino acids. The CDR3 reads CSVADGNYGYTF. For the CDR3, the DNA is TGCAGCGTGGCGGACGGAAACTATGGCTACACCTTC.

Comments on this clonotype: This may be a read error: a much more frequent sequence differs by one nucleotide. J is TRBJ2-7 and V is TRBV29-1; D is possibly TRBD2 (5 bases). The CDR3 has 12 residues. Germline lookup yields CDR1 SQVTM and CDR2 ANQGSEA. Trimming stripped 7 bases from V and 0 bases from J, with 10 bases between. The CDR3 DNA reads TGCAGCGCCACCGAGGGCTCCTACGAGCAGTACTTC. Protein sequence: CSATEGSYEQYF.

The chain uses TRBV20-1 and TRBJ2-5; tentative D call: TRBD1 (5 bases). Looked up from germline, CDR1 is DFQATT and CDR2 is SNEGSKA (reference sequence). The CDR3 runs 13 residues. Trimming removed 6 bases from V and 5 bases from J, with 16 bases in between. CDR3 protein: CSAGQGAYETQYF. The DNA for the CDR3 is TGCAGTGCGGGTCAGGGTGCCTACGAGACCCAGTACTTC.

This clonotype was observed at least ten times. This chain connects TRBV29-1 to TRBJ2-7; tentative D call: TRBD1 (5 bases). This CDR3 is 13 amino acids long. CDR1 SQVTM and CDR2 ANQGSEA come from the germline V gene. Trimming pared 4 bases from V and 3 bases from J, leaving 13 bases between. The CDR3 reads CSVARARSYEQYF. Here the CDR3 DNA reads TGCAGCGTTGCCAGGGCACGGAGCTACGAGCAGTACTTC.

This clonotype was picked up many times. The chain couples TRBV29-1 to TRBJ1-1, with 7 bases matching TRBD1. Trimming at V came to 3 bases and at J to 6 bases, leaving 7 bases not matched to a gene. CDR3 length: 13 residues. Germline V gene lookup returns CDR1 SQVTM and CDR2 ANQGSEA. The CDR3 bases are TGCAGCGTTGATGGCGGAGGGGGCTCTGAAGCTTTCTTT. It translates to CSVDGGGGSEAFF.

There are many counts of this clonotype. Here the CDR3 reads CASSTGYETQYF. The CDR3 bases are TGTGCCAGCAGTACAGGGTACGAGACCCAGTACTTC. The V and J genes are TRBV2 and TRBJ2-5, with D possibly TRBD1 on 6 matching bases. The CDR3 loop spans 12 amino acids. V was shortened by 5 bases and J by 5 bases, with 9 bases between the two germline ends. The germline gives CDR1 SNHLY, CDR2 FYNNEI. The whole variable domain, filled in from reference TRBV2 and TRBJ2-5, reads EPEVTQTPSHQVTQMGQEVILRCVPISNHLYFYWYRQILGQKVEFLVSFYNNEISEKSEIFDDQFSVERPDGSNFTLKIRSTKLEDSAMYFCASSTGYETQYFGPGTRLLVL.